This T cell receptor (beta chain) was sequenced in a study of CD8 T cells in ankylosing spondylitis. One entry per CDR3 protein results from TCRdb running MiXCR on the 5' RACE reads. The sample holds 250,000 or so distinct CDR3 sequences, roughly 25% seen once. V gave up 0 bases and J gave up 5 bases, with 14 bases separating them. CDR1 and CDR2 from the germline V gene are DFQATT and SNEGSKA (reference sequence). The CDR3 consists of 15 residues. The chain is built from TRBV20-1 and TRBJ1-5, with D maybe TRBD1 (5 bases). The sample was blood, either unsorted or a sorted T cell fraction (not recorded which). This receptor was taken from a male donor with ankylosing spondylitis or in good health (not recorded which). This CDR3 is CSARDFGAGYQPQHF. The CDR3 DNA sequence: TGCAGTGCTAGAGACTTTGGGGCAGGGTATCAGCCCCAGCATTTT.